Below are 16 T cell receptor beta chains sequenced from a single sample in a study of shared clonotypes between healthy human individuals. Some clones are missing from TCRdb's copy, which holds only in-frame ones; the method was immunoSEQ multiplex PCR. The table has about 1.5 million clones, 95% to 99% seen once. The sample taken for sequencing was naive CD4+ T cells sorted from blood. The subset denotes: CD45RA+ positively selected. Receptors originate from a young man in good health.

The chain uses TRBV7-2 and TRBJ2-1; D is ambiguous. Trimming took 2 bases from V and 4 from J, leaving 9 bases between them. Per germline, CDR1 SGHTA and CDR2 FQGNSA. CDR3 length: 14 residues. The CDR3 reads CASSLFLQYNEQFF. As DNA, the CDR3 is TGTGCCAGCAGCTTATTCCTACAATACAATGAGCAGTTCTTC.

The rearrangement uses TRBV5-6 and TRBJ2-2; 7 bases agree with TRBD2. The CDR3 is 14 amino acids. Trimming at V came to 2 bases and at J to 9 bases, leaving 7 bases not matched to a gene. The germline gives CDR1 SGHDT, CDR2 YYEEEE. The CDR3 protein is CASSFDGRNRELFF. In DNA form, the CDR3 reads TGTGCCAGCAGCTTTGACGGGAGGAATCGGGAGCTGTTTTTT.

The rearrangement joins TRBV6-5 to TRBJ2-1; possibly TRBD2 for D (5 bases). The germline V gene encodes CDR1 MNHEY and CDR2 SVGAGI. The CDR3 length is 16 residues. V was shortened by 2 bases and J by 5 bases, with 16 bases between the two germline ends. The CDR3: CASSYLSDSRDNEQFF. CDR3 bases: TGTGCCAGCAGTTACCTCTCGGACTCACGGGACAATGAGCAGTTCTTC.

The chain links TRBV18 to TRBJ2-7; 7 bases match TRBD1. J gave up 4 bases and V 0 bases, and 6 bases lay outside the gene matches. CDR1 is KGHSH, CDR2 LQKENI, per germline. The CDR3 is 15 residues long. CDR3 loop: CASSPPKGARYEQYF. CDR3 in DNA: TGTGCCAGCTCACCACCGAAGGGGGCAAGGTACGAGCAGTACTTC.

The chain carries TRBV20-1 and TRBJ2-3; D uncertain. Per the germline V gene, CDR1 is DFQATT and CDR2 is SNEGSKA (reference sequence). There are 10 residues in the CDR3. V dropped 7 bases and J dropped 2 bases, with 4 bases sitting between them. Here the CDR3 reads CSGYTDTQYF. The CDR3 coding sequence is TGCAGTGGATACACAGATACGCAGTATTTT.

This CDR3 reads CASSSPQGRANVLTF. Written as DNA, the CDR3 is TGTGCCAGCAGCTCCCCCCAGGGTAGAGCCAACGTCCTGACTTTC. The rearrangement links TRBV5-4 to TRBJ2-6; tentatively, D is TRBD1 (5 bases). The V end was cut by 3 bases, the J end by 7 bases, with 14 bases between. The CDR3 covers 15 residues. The germline V gene encodes CDR1 SGHNT and CDR2 YYREEE (reference sequence).

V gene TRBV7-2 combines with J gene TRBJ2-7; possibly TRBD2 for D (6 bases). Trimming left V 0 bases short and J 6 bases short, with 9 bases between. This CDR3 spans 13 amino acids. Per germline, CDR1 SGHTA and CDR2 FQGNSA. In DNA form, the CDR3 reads TGTGCCAGCAGCTTAGCGCCGCGGGGCGAGCAGTACTTC. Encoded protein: CASSLAPRGEQYF.

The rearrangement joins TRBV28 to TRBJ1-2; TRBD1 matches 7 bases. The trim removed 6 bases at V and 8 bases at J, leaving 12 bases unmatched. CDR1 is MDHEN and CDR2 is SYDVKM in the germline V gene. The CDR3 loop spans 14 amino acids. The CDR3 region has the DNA TGTGCCAGCAGGGCCGGGACAGACTACCTGGGCTACACCTTC. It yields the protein CASRAGTDYLGYTF.

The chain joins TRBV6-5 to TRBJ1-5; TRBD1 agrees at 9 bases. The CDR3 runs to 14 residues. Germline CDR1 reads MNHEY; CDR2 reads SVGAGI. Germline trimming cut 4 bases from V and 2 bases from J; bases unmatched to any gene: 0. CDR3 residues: CASSWTGGNQPQHF. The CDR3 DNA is TGTGCCAGCAGTTGGACAGGGGGCAATCAGCCCCAGCATTTT.

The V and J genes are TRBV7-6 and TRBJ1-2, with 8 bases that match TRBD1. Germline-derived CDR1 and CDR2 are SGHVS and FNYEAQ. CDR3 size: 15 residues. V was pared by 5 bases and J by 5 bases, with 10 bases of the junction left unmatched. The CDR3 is CASSGSQGARYGYTF. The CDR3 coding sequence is TGTGCCAGCAGCGGATCTCAGGGGGCGAGATATGGCTACACCTTC. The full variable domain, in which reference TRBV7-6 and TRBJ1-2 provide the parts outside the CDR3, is GAGVSQSPRYKVTKRGQDVALRCDPISGHVSLYWYRQALGQGPEFLTYFNYEAQQDKSGLPNDRFSAERPEGSISTLTIQRTEQRDSAMYRCASSGSQGARYGYTFGSGTRLTVV.

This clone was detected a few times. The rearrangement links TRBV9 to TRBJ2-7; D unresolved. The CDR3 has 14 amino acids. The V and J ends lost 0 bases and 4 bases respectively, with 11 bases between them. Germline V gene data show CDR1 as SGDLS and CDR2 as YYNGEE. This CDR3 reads CASSVDPAGYEQYF. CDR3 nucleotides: TGTGCCAGCAGCGTAGACCCCGCCGGGTACGAGCAGTACTTC.

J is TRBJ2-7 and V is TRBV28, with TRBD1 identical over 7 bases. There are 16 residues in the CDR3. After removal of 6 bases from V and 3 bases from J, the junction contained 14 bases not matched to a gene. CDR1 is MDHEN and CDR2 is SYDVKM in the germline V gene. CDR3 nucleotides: TGTGCCAGCAGGGGGCCGCTCAGACAGGGCCACTACGAGCAGTACTTC. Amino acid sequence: CASRGPLRQGHYEQYF.

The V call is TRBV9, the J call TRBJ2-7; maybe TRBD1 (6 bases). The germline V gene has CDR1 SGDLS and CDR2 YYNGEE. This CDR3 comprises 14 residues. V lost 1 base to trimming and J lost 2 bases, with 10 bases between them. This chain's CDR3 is CASSVSGTTYEQYF. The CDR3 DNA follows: TGTGCCAGCAGCGTATCTGGGACAACCTACGAGCAGTACTTC. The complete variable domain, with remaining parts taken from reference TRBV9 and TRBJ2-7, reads DSGVTQTPKHLITATGQRVTLRCSPRSGDLSVYWYQQSLDQGLQFLIQYYNGEERAKGNILERFSAQQFPDLHSELNLSSLELGDSALYFCASSVSGTTYEQYFGPGTRLTVT.

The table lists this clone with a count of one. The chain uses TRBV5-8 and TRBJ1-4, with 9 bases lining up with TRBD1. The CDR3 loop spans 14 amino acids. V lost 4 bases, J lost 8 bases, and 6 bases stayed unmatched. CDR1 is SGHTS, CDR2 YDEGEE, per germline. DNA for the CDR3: TGTGCCAGCAGCCCCGGGACAGGGTGGGAAAAACTGTTTTTT. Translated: CASSPGTGWEKLFF.

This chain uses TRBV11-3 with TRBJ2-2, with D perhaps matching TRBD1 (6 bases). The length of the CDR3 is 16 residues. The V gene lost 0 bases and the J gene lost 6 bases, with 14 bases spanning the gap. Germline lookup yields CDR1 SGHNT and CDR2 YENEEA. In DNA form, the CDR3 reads TGTGCCAGCAGCTTAGAGCTCCAGGGGACACCCGGGGAGCTGTTTTTT. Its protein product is CASSLELQGTPGELFF.

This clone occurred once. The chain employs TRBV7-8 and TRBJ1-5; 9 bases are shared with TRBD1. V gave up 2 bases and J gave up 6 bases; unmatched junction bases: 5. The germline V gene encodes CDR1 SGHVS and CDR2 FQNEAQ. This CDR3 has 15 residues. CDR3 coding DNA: TGTGCCAGCAGCTTACACAGGGGGCCAAGTCAGCCCCAGCATTTT. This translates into CASSLHRGPSQPQHF.